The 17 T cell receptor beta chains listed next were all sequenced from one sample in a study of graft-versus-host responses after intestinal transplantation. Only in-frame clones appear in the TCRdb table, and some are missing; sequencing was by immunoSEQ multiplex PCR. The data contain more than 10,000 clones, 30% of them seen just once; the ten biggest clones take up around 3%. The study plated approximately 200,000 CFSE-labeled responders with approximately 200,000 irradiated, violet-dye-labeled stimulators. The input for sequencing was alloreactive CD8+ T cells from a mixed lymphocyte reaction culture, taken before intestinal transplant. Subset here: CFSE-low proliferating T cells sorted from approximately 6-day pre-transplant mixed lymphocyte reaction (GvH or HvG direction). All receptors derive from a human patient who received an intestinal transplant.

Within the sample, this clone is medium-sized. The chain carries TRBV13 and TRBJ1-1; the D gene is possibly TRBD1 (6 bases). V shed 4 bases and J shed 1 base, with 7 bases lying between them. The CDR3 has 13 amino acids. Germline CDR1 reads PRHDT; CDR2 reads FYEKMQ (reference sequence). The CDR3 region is CASSWGQNTEAFF. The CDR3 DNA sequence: TGTGCCAGCAGCTGGGGACAGAACACTGAAGCTTTCTTT.

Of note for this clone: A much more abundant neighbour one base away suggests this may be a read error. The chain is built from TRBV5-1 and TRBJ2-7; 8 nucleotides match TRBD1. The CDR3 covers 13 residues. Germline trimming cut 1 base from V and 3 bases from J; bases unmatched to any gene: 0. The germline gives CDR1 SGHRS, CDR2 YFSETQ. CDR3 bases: TGCGCCAGCAGCTTGACAGGGGGCTACGAGCAGTACTTC. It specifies CASSLTGGYEQYF.

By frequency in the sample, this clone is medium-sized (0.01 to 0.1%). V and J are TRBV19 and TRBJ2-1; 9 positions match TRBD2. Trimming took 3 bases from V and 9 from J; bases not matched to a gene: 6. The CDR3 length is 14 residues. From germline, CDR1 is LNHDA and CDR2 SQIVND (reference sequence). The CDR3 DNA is TGTGCCAGTAGTATTCTGCGGGAGGGGGGTGAGCAGTTCTTC. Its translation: CASSILREGGEQFF.

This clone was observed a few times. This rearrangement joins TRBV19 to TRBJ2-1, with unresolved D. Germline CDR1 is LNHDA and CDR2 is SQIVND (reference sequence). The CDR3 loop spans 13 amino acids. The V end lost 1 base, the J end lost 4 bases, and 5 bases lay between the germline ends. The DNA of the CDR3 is TGTGCCAGTAGTATAGGGGGTTACAATGAGCAGTTCTTC. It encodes CASSIGGYNEQFF.

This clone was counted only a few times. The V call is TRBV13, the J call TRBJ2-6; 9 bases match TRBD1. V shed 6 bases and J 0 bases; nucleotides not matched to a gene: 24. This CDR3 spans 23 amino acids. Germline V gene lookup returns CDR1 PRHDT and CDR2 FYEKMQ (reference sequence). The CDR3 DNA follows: TGTGCCAGCAGTACATCCTACGCCGGGACAGGGTTACCCTCCGTCTCTGGGGCCAACGTCCTGACTTTC. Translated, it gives CASSTSYAGTGLPSVSGANVLTF. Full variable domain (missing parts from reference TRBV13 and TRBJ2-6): AAGVIQSPRHLIKEKRETATLKCYPIPRHDTVYWYQQGPGQDPQFLISFYEKMQSDKGSIPDRFSAQQFSDYHSELNMSSLELGDSALYFCASSTSYAGTGLPSVSGANVLTFGAGSRLTVL.

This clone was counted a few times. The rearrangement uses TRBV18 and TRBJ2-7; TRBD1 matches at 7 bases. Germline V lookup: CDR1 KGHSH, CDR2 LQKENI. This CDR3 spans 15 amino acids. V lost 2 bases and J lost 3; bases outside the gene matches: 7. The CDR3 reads CASSPFGQVHYEQYF. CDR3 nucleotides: TGTGCCAGCTCACCATTTGGACAGGTCCACTACGAGCAGTACTTC.

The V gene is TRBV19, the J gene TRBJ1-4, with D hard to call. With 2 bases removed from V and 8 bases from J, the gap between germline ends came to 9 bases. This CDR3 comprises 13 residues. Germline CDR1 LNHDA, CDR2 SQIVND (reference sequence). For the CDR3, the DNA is TGTGCCAGTAGTATATTCCCAGAAGAAAAACTGTTTTTT. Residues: CASSIFPEEKLFF.

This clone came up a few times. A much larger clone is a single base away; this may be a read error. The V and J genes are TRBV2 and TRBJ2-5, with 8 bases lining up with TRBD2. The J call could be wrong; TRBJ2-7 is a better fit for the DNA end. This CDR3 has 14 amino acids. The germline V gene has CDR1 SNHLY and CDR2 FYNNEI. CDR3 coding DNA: TGTGCCAGCCTGGGACTAGGGGGCTCCTACGAGCAGTACTTC. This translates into CASLGLGGSYEQYF.

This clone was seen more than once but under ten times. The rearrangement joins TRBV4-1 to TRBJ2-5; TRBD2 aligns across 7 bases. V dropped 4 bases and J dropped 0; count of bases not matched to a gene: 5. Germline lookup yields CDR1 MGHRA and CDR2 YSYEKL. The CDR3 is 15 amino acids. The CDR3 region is CASSRLAVYQETQYF. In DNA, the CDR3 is TGCGCCAGCAGCCGGCTAGCGGTTTACCAAGAGACCCAGTACTTC.

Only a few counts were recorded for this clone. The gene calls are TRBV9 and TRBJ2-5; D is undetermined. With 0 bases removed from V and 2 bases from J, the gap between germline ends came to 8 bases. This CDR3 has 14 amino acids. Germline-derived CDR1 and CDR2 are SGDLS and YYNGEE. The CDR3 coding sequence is TGTGCCAGCAGCGTAGCTTTCGGGCAAGAGACCCAGTACTTC. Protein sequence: CASSVAFGQETQYF.

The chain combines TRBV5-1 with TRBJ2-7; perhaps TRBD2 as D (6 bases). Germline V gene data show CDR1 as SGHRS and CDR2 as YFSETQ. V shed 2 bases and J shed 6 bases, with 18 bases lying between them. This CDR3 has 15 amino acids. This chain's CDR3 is CASSFNPSLASEQYF. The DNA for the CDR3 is TGCGCCAGCAGCTTCAACCCTTCACTAGCATCCGAGCAGTACTTC.

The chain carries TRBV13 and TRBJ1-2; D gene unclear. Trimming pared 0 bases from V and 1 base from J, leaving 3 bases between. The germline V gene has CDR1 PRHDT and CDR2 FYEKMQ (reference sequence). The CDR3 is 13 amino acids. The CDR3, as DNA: TGTGCCAGCAGCTTAGGGAATAACTATGGCTACACCTTC. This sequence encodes CASSLGNNYGYTF.

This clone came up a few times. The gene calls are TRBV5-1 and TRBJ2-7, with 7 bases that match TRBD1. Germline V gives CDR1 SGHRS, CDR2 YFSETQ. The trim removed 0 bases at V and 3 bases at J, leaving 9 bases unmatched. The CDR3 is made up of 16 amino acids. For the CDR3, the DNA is TGCGCCAGCAGCTTGGCCCCGAGGGGGCGAAACTACGAGCAGTACTTC. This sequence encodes CASSLAPRGRNYEQYF.

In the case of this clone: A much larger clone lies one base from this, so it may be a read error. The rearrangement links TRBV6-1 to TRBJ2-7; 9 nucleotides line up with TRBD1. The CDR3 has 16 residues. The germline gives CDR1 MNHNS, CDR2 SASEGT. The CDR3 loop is CARSEGGTGLGWEQYF. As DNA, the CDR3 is TGTGCCCGCAGTGAAGGGGGGACAGGGTTGGGTTGGGAGCAGTACTTC.

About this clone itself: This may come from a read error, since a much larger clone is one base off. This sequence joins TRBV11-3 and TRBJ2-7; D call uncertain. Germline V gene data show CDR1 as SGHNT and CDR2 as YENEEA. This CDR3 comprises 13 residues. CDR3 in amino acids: CSSSLDTSYEQYF. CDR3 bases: TGTTCCAGCAGCTTAGACACCAGCTACGAGCAGTACTTC.

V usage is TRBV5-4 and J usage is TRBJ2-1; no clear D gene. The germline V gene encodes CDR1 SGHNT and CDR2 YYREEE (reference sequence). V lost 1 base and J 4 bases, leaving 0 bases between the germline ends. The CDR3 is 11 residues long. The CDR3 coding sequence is TGTGCCAGCAGCTTGTACAATGAGCAGTTCTTC. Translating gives CASSLYNEQFF.

In DNA form, the CDR3 reads TGTGCCAGTGGGACAGGTCCGGTGGGCATCAATGAGCAGTTCTTC. Protein: CASGTGPVGINEQFF. This chain connects TRBV19 to TRBJ2-1, with 8 bases fitting TRBD1. The CDR3 loop spans 15 amino acids. Germline-derived CDR1 and CDR2 are LNHDA and SQIVND (reference sequence). With V trimmed by 8 bases and J by 6 bases, 12 bases remained unmatched. Filled out from reference TRBV19 and TRBJ2-1, the complete variable domain reads DGGITQSPKYLFRKEGQNVTLSCEQNLNHDAMYWYRQDPGQGLRLIYYSQIVNDFQKGDIAEGYSVSREKKESFPLTVTSAQKNPTAFYLCASGTGPVGINEQFFGPGTRLTVL.